The clone carrying this TCR beta chain was seen at least ten times. TCRdb called the 5' RACE reads again in MiXCR, with one record for every CDR3 protein. Of 150,000 to 200,000 distinct CDR3 sequences in the sample, roughly 18% were seen once. This sample stems from a study of CD8 T cells in ankylosing spondylitis. Germline V lookup: CDR1 SGHRS, CDR2 YFSETQ. The ends lost 3 bases at V and 2 bases at J; junction bases unmatched: 5. This CDR3 is 15 amino acids long. The chain uses TRBV5-1 and TRBJ2-7, with 10 bases matching TRBD1. The sequenced sample was blood, either unsorted or a sorted T cell fraction (not recorded which). The sequence was obtained from a male donor with ankylosing spondylitis or in good health (not recorded which). The CDR3 here is CASSSGTGVTYEQYF. The CDR3 DNA is TGCGCCAGCAGCTCCGGGACAGGGGTTACCTACGAGCAGTACTTC.